A single sample is the source of the 21 T cell receptor beta chains below, sequenced in a study of cytomegalovirus exposure and HLA in healthy donors. PCR employed 60 Vbeta and 13 Jbeta primers. TCRdb's table, derived via immunoSEQ multiplex PCR, lists solely in-frame clones and lacks some. The repertoire consists of roughly 90,000 clones, with about 68% occurring once and the leading ten covering approximately 20%. Sequences were obtained from PBMCs. The receptors stem from a man under 40 in good health and CMV-seropositive.

The chain is built from TRBV6-4 and TRBJ1-1, with 7 bases identical to TRBD1. The CDR3 length is 15 residues. The J segment lost 3 bases and the V segment lost 6 bases, leaving 10 bases of the junction unmatched. Germline CDR1 MRHNA, CDR2 SNTAGT. The CDR3 here is CASSATGQAYTEAFF. CDR3 coding DNA: TGTGCCAGCAGCGCCACTGGACAGGCGTACACTGAAGCTTTCTTT.

The chain is built from TRBV19 and TRBJ1-5; 7 positions agree with TRBD1. This CDR3 region has 15 residues. The germline gives CDR1 LNHDA, CDR2 SQIVND (reference sequence). V lost 0 bases and J lost 3; bases outside the gene matches: 2. The CDR3 DNA reads TGTGCCAGTAGTATAGAGACAGGGATCAATCAGCCCCAGCATTTT. Amino acids: CASSIETGINQPQHF.

This chain connects TRBV6-5 to TRBJ2-7; 9 bases line up with TRBD1. The length of the CDR3 is 13 residues. The junction had 5 bases not matched to a gene; V was cut back by 5 bases and J by 6 bases. Germline V gives CDR1 MNHEY, CDR2 SVGAGI. CDR3 sequence (DNA): TGTGCCAGCAGTGAGGGACAGGGCGGCGAGCAGTACTTC. Its protein is CASSEGQGGEQYF.

The chain recombines TRBV5-8 with TRBJ2-1; D ambiguous. The CDR3 is 15 amino acids. Trimming removed 4 bases from V and 3 bases from J, with 14 bases in between. Germline V lookup: CDR1 SGHTS, CDR2 YDEGEE. DNA for the CDR3: TGTGCCAGCAGCCACCAGGTCCGACGCTACAATGAGCAGTTCTTC. Residues: CASSHQVRRYNEQFF.

The rearrangement links TRBV28 to TRBJ1-2; no clear D. This CDR3 has 11 amino acids. Looked up from germline, CDR1 is MDHEN and CDR2 is SYDVKM. Trimming took off 5 bases at V and 3 bases at J, with 4 bases between the two ends. CDR3 nucleotide sequence: TGTGCCAGCAGTCCTGACTATGGCTACACCTTC. It is translated as CASSPDYGYTF.

The rearrangement joins TRBV5-4 to TRBJ1-6; possibly TRBD1 for D (6 bases). With 3 bases removed from V and 0 bases from J, the gap between germline ends came to 13 bases. CDR1 is SGHNT, CDR2 YYREEE, per germline (reference sequence). CDR3 length: 17 residues. The DNA of the CDR3 is TGTGCCAGCAGCTGGGGGGGCAGGAGCTCCTATAATTCACCCCTCCACTTT. Its protein is CASSWGGRSSYNSPLHF.

The rearrangement links TRBV7-2 to TRBJ2-2; perhaps TRBD1 as D (5 bases). V was cut by 5 bases and J by 4 bases, with 8 bases left in between. The CDR3 is made up of 13 amino acids. Germline CDR1 and CDR2: SGHTA and FQGNSA. The CDR3 spells CASSLQATGELFF. Written as DNA, the CDR3 is TGTGCCAGCAGCCTACAGGCCACCGGGGAGCTGTTTTTT. Looking up the rest from reference TRBV7-2 and TRBJ2-2 gives the full variable domain: GAGVSQSPSNKVTEKGKDVELRCDPISGHTALYWYRQSLGQGLEFLIYFQGNSAPDKSGLPSDRFSAERTGGSVSTLTIQRTQQEDSAVYLCASSLQATGELFFGEGSRLTVL.

V is TRBV7-9 and J is TRBJ2-3; possibly TRBD1 for D (6 bases). Trimming took off 1 base at V and 2 bases at J, with 10 bases between the two ends. The CDR3 length is 15 residues. CDR1 is SEHNR and CDR2 is FQNEAQ in the germline V gene (reference sequence). CDR3 in DNA: TGTGCCAGCAGCTTAGATGCAGGGGCCACAGATACGCAGTATTTT. It encodes CASSLDAGATDTQYF.

The chain combines TRBV6-1 with TRBJ1-5; the D is unclear. The CDR3 has 17 residues. Trimming removed 4 bases at V and 0 bases at J, with 16 bases between. The germline V gene has CDR1 MNHNS and CDR2 SASEGT. CDR3 residues: CASSADPGHHSNQPQHF. The CDR3 DNA sequence: TGTGCCAGCAGTGCAGACCCGGGTCATCATAGCAATCAGCCCCAGCATTTT.

This clone appeared a few times. The chain uses TRBV15 and TRBJ2-7, with a possible D match to TRBD1 (5 bases). This CDR3 spans 16 amino acids. The germline V gene encodes CDR1 LNHNV and CDR2 YYDKDF (reference sequence). Trimming removed 5 bases at V and 1 base at J, with 18 bases between. CDR3 loop: CATSSRTMDTSYEQYF. The CDR3 DNA reads TGTGCCACCAGCTCGAGGACGATGGACACATCCTACGAGCAGTACTTC. Drawing the rest from reference TRBV15 and TRBJ2-7, the complete variable domain is DAMVIQNPRYQVTQFGKPVTLSCSQTLNHNVMYWYQQKSSQAPKLLFHYYDKDFNNEADTPDNFQSRRPNTSFCFLDIRSPGLGDTAMYLCATSSRTMDTSYEQYFGPGTRLTVT.

The chain is built from TRBV5-1 and TRBJ1-1; D unresolved. Germline V gene sequence: CDR1 SGHRS, CDR2 YFSETQ. The V end lost 3 bases, the J end lost 0 bases, and 9 bases lay between the germline ends. CDR3 length: 14 amino acids. The CDR3 spells CASSSVGVNTEAFF. In nucleotides, the CDR3 is TGCGCCAGCAGCTCGGTCGGGGTGAACACTGAAGCTTTCTTT.

The chain combines TRBV5-1 with TRBJ2-2, with TRBD1 matching 10 bases. The germline V gene encodes CDR1 SGHRS and CDR2 YFSETQ. This CDR3 has 15 residues. After removal of 3 bases from V and 7 bases from J, the junction contained 6 bases not matched to a gene. CDR3 sequence reads: CASSSRQGAIGELFF. For the CDR3, the DNA is TGCGCCAGCAGCTCGCGACAGGGGGCTATCGGGGAGCTGTTTTTT.

This chain connects TRBV30 to TRBJ1-4; D may be TRBD1 (6 bases). The germline gives CDR1 GTSNPN, CDR2 SVGIG (reference sequence). CDR3 length: 15 amino acids. V was clipped by 0 bases and J by 1 base, with 9 bases between them. CDR3 DNA: TGTGCCTGGAGTGTCACAGGGTTAACTAATGAAAAACTGTTTTTT. Its protein is CAWSVTGLTNEKLFF.

The chain joins TRBV5-6 to TRBJ2-7; no firm D call. CDR3 length: 12 amino acids. Germline CDR1 SGHDT, CDR2 YYEEEE. The V end lost 4 bases, the J end lost 3 bases, and 8 bases lay between the germline ends. The CDR3 sequence: CASSKAFYEQYF. CDR3 coding DNA: TGTGCCAGCAGCAAAGCCTTCTACGAGCAGTACTTC. Based on the CDR3 plus reference TRBV5-6 and TRBJ2-7, the full variable domain is DAGVTQSPTHLIKTRGQQVTLRCSPKSGHDTVSWYQQALGQGPQFIFQYYEEEERQRGNFPDRFSGHQFPNYSSELNVNALLLGDSALYLCASSKAFYEQYFGPGTRLTVT.

This sequence joins TRBV30 and TRBJ2-3; weak D call: TRBD2 (5 bases). With 6 bases removed from V and 1 base from J, the gap between germline ends came to 14 bases. The CDR3 extends over 14 amino acids. Germline CDR1 and CDR2: GTSNPN and SVGIG (reference sequence). The CDR3 coding sequence is TGTGCCTGCACTAAGCGGCGGGGCACAGATACGCAGTATTTT. Translated, it gives CACTKRRGTDTQYF. Full variable domain (outside the CDR3, taken from reference TRBV30 and TRBJ2-3): SQTIHQWPATLVQPVGSPLSLECTVEGTSNPNLYWYRQAAGRGLQLLFYSVGIGQISSEVPQNLSASRPQDRQFILSSKKLLLSDSGFYLCACTKRRGTDTQYFGPGTRLTVL.

J is TRBJ2-7 and V is TRBV2; perhaps TRBD1 as D (5 bases). Germline values: CDR1 SNHLY, CDR2 FYNNEI. This CDR3 spans 13 amino acids. Trimming pared 5 bases from V and 0 bases from J, leaving 8 bases between. The CDR3 nucleotides are TGTGCCAGCAGTCGGCAGGGCTCCTACGAGCAGTACTTC. Its protein is CASSRQGSYEQYF.

The chain links TRBV29-1 to TRBJ2-2; 11 nucleotides line up with TRBD1. Germline trimming cut 0 bases from V and 0 bases from J; bases unmatched to any gene: 6. The CDR3 extends over 18 amino acids. Germline V gene sequence: CDR1 SQVTM, CDR2 ANQGSEA. The CDR3 region has the DNA TGCAGCGTTGAAGATCCGGACAGGGGGCGTTCGAACACCGGGGAGCTGTTTTTT. Its protein product is CSVEDPDRGRSNTGELFF.

The genes are TRBV30 and TRBJ2-6, with D tentatively TRBD1 (6 bases). This CDR3 has 15 residues. The germline V gene encodes CDR1 GTSNPN and CDR2 SVGIG (reference sequence). The ends were cut back, 4 bases at V and 0 bases at J, with 10 bases in the middle. CDR3 bases: TGTGCCTGGACCAGAGGGGGCTCTGGGGCCAACGTCCTGACTTTC. Its protein is CAWTRGGSGANVLTF. The whole variable domain, filled in from reference TRBV30 and TRBJ2-6, reads SQTIHQWPATLVQPVGSPLSLECTVEGTSNPNLYWYRQAAGRGLQLLFYSVGIGQISSEVPQNLSASRPQDRQFILSSKKLLLSDSGFYLCAWTRGGSGANVLTFGAGSRLTVL.

This rearrangement joins TRBV7-3 to TRBJ2-2, with 13 bases aligning to TRBD2. The CDR3 length is 18 residues. CDR1 and CDR2 from the germline V gene are SGHTA and FQGTGA. Germline trimming cut 3 bases from V and 2 bases from J; bases unmatched to any gene: 6. CDR3 region: CASSFPTSGGPNTGELFF. CDR3 nucleotides: TGTGCCAGCAGCTTCCCGACTAGCGGGGGGCCCAACACCGGGGAGCTGTTTTTT.

The chain couples TRBV6-6 to TRBJ2-7; TRBD1 aligns across 8 bases. The V and J ends lost 5 bases and 5 bases, in that order; junction bases with no gene match: 5. The CDR3 has 13 residues. The germline CDR1 and CDR2 sequences are MNHNY and SVGAGI (reference sequence). The CDR3: CASSSTGGDEQYF. The CDR3 DNA is TGTGCCAGCAGTAGTACAGGGGGAGACGAGCAGTACTTC.

The chain employs TRBV19 and TRBJ1-1, with D tentatively TRBD1 (5 bases). The CDR3 extends over 14 amino acids. Trimming took 9 bases from V and 5 from J, leaving 19 bases between them. Looked up from germline, CDR1 is LNHDA and CDR2 is SQIVND (reference sequence). In DNA form, the CDR3 reads TGTGCCAGCAGAGGTACCCGGGGGACGACTGAAGCTTTCTTT. Protein sequence: CASRGTRGTTEAFF.